Below are 31 T cell receptor beta chains sequenced from a single sample in a study of identical twins. Each CDR3 protein gets one entry after TCRdb re-called the 5' RACE reads with MiXCR. The table shows 600,000 to 800,000 distinct CDR3 sequences, with 21% occurring only once. These data also formed part of another study, on T cells expressing NK-cell markers.

Sequences were obtained from PBMCs. The source is a woman aged 18 to 35 in good health.

This clonotype came up a few times. This chain connects TRBV12-1 to TRBJ2-7; TRBD2, the table's D call, lacks a check against the DNA. TRBV12-1 is annotated as a pseudogene. CDR3 size: 17 residues. The CDR3 sequence is CASSLVRTSGLTYEQYF. The CDR3 DNA sequence: TGTGCCAGCAGCCTAGTTAGGACTAGCGGGCTAACCTACGAGCAGTACTTC.

This clonotype was seen a few times. The chain carries TRBV6-1 and TRBJ2-1, with a weak D call TRBD2 (6 bases). The CDR3 has 14 amino acids. The V and J ends lost 4 bases and 5 bases respectively, with 12 bases between them. Germline values: CDR1 MNHNS, CDR2 SASEGT. This chain's CDR3 is CASSGRDSDNEQFF. CDR3 coding DNA: TGTGCCAGCAGTGGGAGGGACTCGGACAATGAGCAGTTCTTC.

The V gene is TRBV5-4, the J gene TRBJ1-1, with a tentative D call TRBD1 (5 bases). The CDR3 runs 14 residues. V was trimmed by 4 bases and J by 2 bases, leaving 12 bases between them. Germline lookup yields CDR1 SGHNT and CDR2 YYREEE (reference sequence). The CDR3 is CASSRDSSNTEAFF. DNA for the CDR3: TGTGCCAGCAGCAGAGACAGCTCCAACACTGAAGCTTTCTTT.

The genes are TRBV20-1 and TRBJ1-3, with a tentative D call TRBD1 (5 bases). The V end lost 7 bases, the J end lost 0 bases, and 16 bases lay between the germline ends. CDR3 length equals 15 residues. Germline CDR1 and CDR2: DFQATT and SNEGSKA (reference sequence). The DNA for the CDR3 is TGCAGTGTCTTAAACTCGGGGGGCTCTGGAAACACCATATATTTT. Amino acids: CSVLNSGGSGNTIYF.

The gene calls are TRBV2 and TRBJ1-1, with no clear D. Per germline, CDR1 SNHLY and CDR2 FYNNEI. V was clipped by 4 bases and J by 6 bases, with 9 bases between them. CDR3 length: 12 amino acids. CDR3 DNA: TGTGCCAGCAGTGTGGGCAGTCCTGAAGCTTTCTTT. Translation: CASSVGSPEAFF. The full variable domain, rest sourced from reference TRBV2 and TRBJ1-1, is EPEVTQTPSHQVTQMGQEVILRCVPISNHLYFYWYRQILGQKVEFLVSFYNNEISEKSEIFDDQFSVERPDGSNFTLKIRSTKLEDSAMYFCASSVGSPEAFFGQGTRLTVV.

The rearrangement links TRBV11-3 to TRBJ2-3; D unresolved. V was clipped by 0 bases and J by 6 bases, with 7 bases between them. CDR3 length: 13 residues. Germline V lookup: CDR1 SGHNT, CDR2 YENEEA. The chain's CDR3 is CASSLDTPDTQYF. The CDR3 coding sequence is TGTGCCAGCAGCTTAGATACCCCGGATACGCAGTATTTT. The full variable domain, in which reference TRBV11-3 and TRBJ2-3 provide the parts outside the CDR3, is EAGVVQSPRYKIIEKKQPVAFWCNPISGHNTLYWYLQNLGQGPELLIRYENEEAVDDSQLPKDRFSAERLKGVDSTLKIQPAELGDSAVYLCASSLDTPDTQYFGPGTRLTVL.

Only a few counts were recorded for this clonotype. The chain is built from TRBV6-2 or TRBV6-3 and TRBJ2-1, with D uncertain. The germline CDR1 and CDR2 sequences are MNHEY and SVGEGT. The CDR3 spans 14 residues. Trimming took off 2 bases at V and 8 bases at J, with 13 bases between the two ends. CDR3 nucleotides: TGTGCCAGCAGTTACGCCACCCGCCACGATGAGCAGTTCTTC. The encoded protein is CASSYATRHDEQFF.

This clonotype has just a few counts. The gene calls are TRBV27 and TRBJ1-2; weak D call: TRBD1 (5 bases). V dropped 5 bases and J dropped 6 bases, with 19 bases sitting between them. CDR1 and CDR2 (germline): MNHEY, SMNVEV (reference sequence). The CDR3 runs 15 residues. The CDR3 DNA follows: TGTGCCAGCAGTAGGAAAGCGGGGCAGTCCCATGGCTACACCTTC. Its protein product is CASSRKAGQSHGYTF.

This rearrangement joins TRBV18 to TRBJ2-4, with TRBD1 as a possible D gene (6 bases). The CDR3 is 15 amino acids. Germline V CDR1 and CDR2: KGHSH, LQKENI. V dropped 5 bases and J dropped 0 bases, with 11 bases sitting between them. This chain's CDR3 is CASSNGQLAKNIQYF. CDR3 DNA sequence: TGTGCCAGCTCAAACGGACAGTTAGCCAAAAACATTCAGTACTTC.

There are many counts of this clonotype. The chain recombines TRBV20-1 with TRBJ2-1, with 11 bases fitting TRBD2. V lost 5 bases and J lost 7; bases outside the gene matches: 4. The CDR3 is made up of 13 amino acids. Looked up from germline, CDR1 is DFQATT and CDR2 is SNEGSKA (reference sequence). The CDR3 sequence is CSAHSGRVNEQFF. In DNA, the CDR3 is TGCAGTGCTCATAGCGGGAGGGTGAATGAGCAGTTCTTC.

V and J are TRBV7-9 and TRBJ2-1; the match to TRBD2 covers 10 bases. From germline, CDR1 is SEHNR and CDR2 FQNEAQ (reference sequence). After removal of 5 bases from V and 8 bases from J, the junction contained 12 bases not matched to a gene. The CDR3 sequence is 16 residues long. The CDR3 nucleotides read TGTGCCAGCAGCGGCGGGCCTAGCGGGAGTGTGGATGAGCAGTTCTTC. The encoded protein is CASSGGPSGSVDEQFF.

The V gene is TRBV6-1, the J gene TRBJ2-1; 16 bases align to TRBD2. Germline loops: CDR1 MNHNS, CDR2 SASEGT. V gave up 6 bases and J gave up 5 bases; unmatched junction bases: 7. This CDR3 has 17 amino acids. The DNA of the CDR3 is TGTGCCAGCAGGGGACTAGCGGGAGGGCAGAGGAACAATGAGCAGTTCTTC. Amino acid sequence: CASRGLAGGQRNNEQFF.

This clonotype was counted once. This chain uses TRBV5-1 with TRBJ2-1, with 7 bases fitting TRBD1. The CDR3 totals 16 residues. Germline lookup yields CDR1 SGHRS and CDR2 YFSETQ. With V trimmed by 3 bases and J by 3 bases, 9 bases remained unmatched. As DNA, the CDR3 is TGCGCCAGCAGCTCGATACAGGGGAGTTTCTACAATGAGCAGTTCTTC. Amino acid sequence: CASSSIQGSFYNEQFF.

This clonotype showed up just a few times. The chain is built from TRBV12-3 or TRBV12-4 and TRBJ2-2; D remains ambiguous. The V gene lost 6 bases and the J gene lost 6 bases, with 14 bases spanning the gap. This CDR3 is 14 amino acids long. This CDR3 reads CASRSPHLAGELFF. The CDR3 DNA is TGTGCCAGCAGGTCCCCCCATTTGGCCGGGGAGCTGTTTTTT.

This clonotype was seen a few times. The chain has TRBV20-1 and TRBJ2-5; D not resolved. The germline CDR1 and CDR2 sequences are DFQATT and SNEGSKA (reference sequence). Trimming took off 1 base at V and 2 bases at J, with 8 bases between the two ends. The CDR3 loop spans 13 amino acids. For the CDR3, the DNA is TGCAGTGCTAGAGGACGGCGGCAAGAGACCCAGTACTTC. Residues: CSARGRRQETQYF.

The chain joins TRBV29-1 to TRBJ2-5, with D hard to call. Trimming stripped 6 bases from V and 3 bases from J, with 11 bases between. The CDR3 has 12 amino acids. Germline assignment: CDR1 SQVTM and CDR2 ANQGSEA. CDR3 sequence reads: CSVVPDEETQYF. CDR3 nucleotides: TGCAGCGTCGTTCCGGACGAAGAGACCCAGTACTTC.

V usage is TRBV6-2 or TRBV6-3 and J usage is TRBJ2-1; D remains ambiguous. The germline V and J ends were trimmed by 5 bases and 10 bases, with 9 bases remaining between them. The CDR3 covers 11 residues. From germline, CDR1 is MNHEY and CDR2 SVGEGT. The CDR3 DNA reads as TGTGCCAGCAGTCCGGCAAGGGAGCAGTTCTTC. This encodes CASSPAREQFF.

This clonotype was picked up a small number of times. The rearrangement uses TRBV7-9 and TRBJ2-5; a possible D gene is TRBD1 (6 bases). Germline V gene data show CDR1 as SEHNR and CDR2 as FQNEAQ (reference sequence). The V end was cut by 4 bases, the J end by 2 bases, with 11 bases between. The CDR3 spans 14 residues. The chain's CDR3 is CASSSDRLQETQYF. CDR3 coding DNA: TGTGCCAGCAGCTCGGACAGACTGCAAGAGACCCAGTACTTC.

This clonotype was seen a few times. The chain is built from TRBV11-1 and TRBJ2-1; TRBD2 matches 7 bases. Trimming cost V 2 bases and J 0 bases; bases outside gene matches: 10. The CDR3 consists of 18 residues. CDR1 and CDR2 (germline): SGHAT, FQDESV (reference sequence). The CDR3 bases are TGTGCCAGCAGCTTAAATATCGTGGCTAGCGGCTCCTACAATGAGCAGTTCTTC. This sequence encodes CASSLNIVASGSYNEQFF.

The chain employs TRBV7-2 and TRBJ2-7, with D unclear. Germline-derived CDR1 and CDR2 are SGHTA and FQGNSA. The V end lost 2 bases, the J end lost 7 bases, and 12 bases lay between the germline ends. The CDR3 runs to 13 residues. Here the CDR3 reads CASSLHLLREQYF. CDR3 in DNA: TGTGCCAGCAGCTTACACTTACTCAGGGAGCAGTACTTC. The full variable domain, rest sourced from reference TRBV7-2 and TRBJ2-7, is GAGVSQSPSNKVTEKGKDVELRCDPISGHTALYWYRQSLGQGLEFLIYFQGNSAPDKSGLPSDRFSAERTGGSVSTLTIQRTQQEDSAVYLCASSLHLLREQYFGPGTRLTVT.

This clonotype was recorded many times. The chain carries TRBV10-3 and TRBJ1-5, with 9 positions matching TRBD1. Germline CDR1 ENHRY, CDR2 SYGVKD. The CDR3 loop spans 14 amino acids. Trimming cost V 6 bases and J 5 bases; bases outside gene matches: 5. The CDR3 DNA sequence: TGTGCCATCAGGGCGGGACAGGGCGATCAGCCCCAGCATTTT. The encoded protein is CAIRAGQGDQPQHF.

This clonotype was counted a few times. The V and J genes are TRBV20-1 and TRBJ2-7, with TRBD1 as a possible D gene (6 bases). This CDR3 spans 14 amino acids. The V end lost 4 bases, the J end lost 3 bases, and 16 bases lay between the germline ends. Germline-derived CDR1 and CDR2 are DFQATT and SNEGSKA (reference sequence). The CDR3 loop reads CSAKTGTYLYEQYF. CDR3 coding DNA: TGCAGTGCTAAAACCGGGACATACCTCTACGAGCAGTACTTC.

A single count supports this clonotype. This chain links TRBV15 with TRBJ2-1; perhaps TRBD2 as D (7 bases). Trimming left V 3 bases short and J 3 bases short, with 12 bases between. The CDR3 has 15 residues. Germline CDR1 and CDR2: LNHNV and YYDKDF (reference sequence). The CDR3 DNA is TGTGCCACCAGCAGGGGGGGGCAGCTCTACAATGAGCAGTTCTTC. Its protein product is CATSRGGQLYNEQFF.

This clonotype appeared many times. The V call is TRBV12-3 or TRBV12-4, the J call TRBJ1-5; D is undetermined. This CDR3 comprises 14 residues. Trimming removed 6 bases from V and 0 bases from J, with 9 bases in between. The CDR3 protein is CASSPQDSNQPQHF. The DNA for the CDR3 is TGTGCCAGCAGCCCCCAGGATAGCAATCAGCCCCAGCATTTT.

Here the CDR3 reads CSAGRTSGSSYNEQFF. CDR3 DNA: TGCAGTGCTGGCCGGACTAGCGGAAGCTCCTACAATGAGCAGTTCTTC. The chain has TRBV20-1 and TRBJ2-1; TRBD2 aligns across 10 bases. Germline V gene sequence: CDR1 DFQATT, CDR2 SNEGSKA (reference sequence). The CDR3 runs to 16 residues. J gave up 0 bases and V 5 bases, and 7 bases lay outside the gene matches.

This clonotype has only a few counts. The chain has TRBV12-3 or TRBV12-4 and TRBJ1-5, with 7 bases lining up with TRBD1. V was clipped by 4 bases and J by 6 bases; unmatched bases: 6. This CDR3 has 14 amino acids. The DNA of the CDR3 is TGTGCCAGCAGTTACGAGGGGGCGGGTCAGCCCCAGCATTTT. It encodes CASSYEGAGQPQHF.

This clonotype has a count of ten or more. This chain uses TRBV20-1 with TRBJ2-7; tentative D call: TRBD2 (5 bases). Trimming left V 1 base short and J 2 bases short, with 12 bases between. Germline values: CDR1 DFQATT, CDR2 SNEGSKA (reference sequence). This CDR3 comprises 14 residues. CDR3 DNA: TGCAGTGCTAGAGGCCTAGCTGAACCCTACGAGCAGTACTTC. This codes for CSARGLAEPYEQYF.

The chain links TRBV11-2 to TRBJ2-7; TRBD1 agrees at 7 bases. V was pared by 4 bases and J by 3 bases, with 6 bases of the junction left unmatched. This CDR3 is 14 amino acids long. Germline V gives CDR1 SGHAT, CDR2 FQNNGV. CDR3 residues: CASSSRGQVYEQYF. The CDR3, as DNA: TGTGCCAGCAGCTCCAGAGGACAGGTCTACGAGCAGTACTTC.

CDR3 region: CSAHRDRGYEQYF. DNA of the CDR3: TGCAGTGCCCACCGGGACAGGGGGTACGAGCAGTACTTC. This chain links TRBV20-1 with TRBJ2-7, with 11 positions matching TRBD1. This CDR3 contains 13 residues. CDR1 is DFQATT and CDR2 is SNEGSKA in the germline V gene (reference sequence). With 6 bases clipped from V and 4 bases from J, the junction kept 5 bases outside the gene matches.

This clonotype has a count of ten or more. The chain is built from TRBV25-1 and TRBJ2-5; D gene uncertain. Trimming removed 3 bases at V and 5 bases at J, with 10 bases between. This CDR3 region has 13 residues. Germline loops: CDR1 MGHDK, CDR2 SYGVNS. The CDR3: CASSDWNAETQYF. The CDR3 coding sequence is TGTGCCAGCAGTGATTGGAATGCGGAGACCCAGTACTTC.

The J gene is TRBJ2-3, the V gene TRBV7-6, with 8 positions matching TRBD2. Losses at the gene ends were 8 bases for V and 1 base for J; bases not matched to a gene: 5. The CDR3 runs 14 residues. Looked up from germline, CDR1 is SGHVS and CDR2 is FNYEAQ. In DNA, the CDR3 is TGTGCCAGCGTACGGGGGGGGGGCACAGATACGCAGTATTTT. This codes for CASVRGGGTDTQYF.